Listed below are T cell receptor beta chains from one sample, sequenced in a study of blood T cells in healthy people across ages. One entry per CDR3 protein, called by TCRdb with MiXCR from the 5' RACE reads. The data contain approximately 810,000 distinct CDR3 sequences, more than 25% of them singletons. The sample taken for sequencing was blood. The receptors originated from a woman at least 80 years old in good health. CDR3s include the opening cysteine and the closing phenylalanine or tryptophan. A D gene is named only where the DNA matches it firmly. Size values are once, few and many counts, or a class for expanded clones, and some rows have none.

v_gene: TRBV10-2; abundance: many; j_gene: TRBJ2-1; d_gene: TRBD2; CDR3aa: CASSSTSGGNNEQFF; CDR3nt: TGCGCCAGCTCATCGACTAGCGGGGGGAACAATGAGCAGTTCTTC
v_gene: TRBV5-1; abundance: many; j_gene: TRBJ1-5; d_gene: TRBD1; CDR3aa: CASRSGTGSYQPQHF; CDR3nt: TGCGCCAGCAGATCCGGGACAGGTAGCTATCAGCCCCAGCATTTT
v_gene: TRBV4-3; abundance: many; j_gene: TRBJ1-1; d_gene: -; CDR3aa: CASSPQAKKNTEAFF; CDR3nt: TGCGCCAGCAGCCCCCAGGCCAAAAAGAACACTGAAGCTTTCTTT
v_gene: TRBV6-2/TRBV6-3; abundance: -; j_gene: TRBJ2-7; d_gene: TRBD1; CDR3aa: CASSFGQGFEQYF; CDR3nt: TGTGCCAGCAGTTTTGGACAGGGCTTCGAGCAGTACTTC
v_gene: TRBV7-2; abundance: few; j_gene: TRBJ1-1; d_gene: -; CDR3aa: CASSLARRNTEAFF; CDR3nt: TGTGCCAGCAGCTTAGCGCGCCGGAACACTGAAGCTTTCTTT
v_gene: TRBV6-2/TRBV6-3; abundance: many; j_gene: TRBJ1-5; d_gene: -; CDR3aa: CASTMGTATYSNQPQHF; CDR3nt: TGTGCCAGCACCATGGGGACTGCAACTTATAGCAATCAGCCCCAGCATTTT
v_gene: TRBV2; abundance: -; j_gene: TRBJ2-3; d_gene: TRBD2; CDR3aa: CASSDRRGTGDTQYF; CDR3nt: TGTGCCAGCAGTGATAGGCGGGGGACGGGAGATACGCAGTATTTT
v_gene: TRBV2; abundance: many; j_gene: TRBJ1-5; d_gene: -; CDR3aa: CASSDRAGNQPQHF; CDR3nt: TGTGCCAGCAGTGACAGGGCCGGTAATCAGCCCCAGCATTTT
v_gene: TRBV6-2/TRBV6-3; abundance: -; j_gene: TRBJ2-3; d_gene: TRBD1; CDR3aa: CASRPGQGFTDTQYF; CDR3nt: TGTGCCAGCAGGCCCGGACAGGGGTTCACAGATACGCAGTATTTT
v_gene: TRBV9; abundance: many; j_gene: TRBJ1-2; d_gene: TRBD1; CDR3aa: CASSVAEGAYGYTF; CDR3nt: TGTGCCAGCAGCGTAGCTGAGGGGGCCTATGGCTACACCTTC